This TCR beta chain stems from a study of early T cells in non-severe SARS-CoV-2 infection. Study in general: Chains were unpaired, as sequencing was done on bulk RNA from unsorted whole blood.

In the library, individual cDNA molecules carried attached unique molecular identifiers. TCRdb passed the 5' RACE reads through MiXCR, listing each CDR3 protein once. This sample carries 69,000 or so distinct CDR3 sequences, roughly 9.4% of them seen once, and the ten largest clones take under 6.5%. Germline CDR1 and CDR2: MNHEY and SVGEGT. This CDR3 has 13 amino acids. The junction had 8 bases not matched to a gene; V was cut back by 10 bases and J by 7 bases. The TCR comes from an adult who was a healthcare worker with PCR-confirmed SARS-CoV-2 infection or an uninfected control (not recorded which). Sequenced: whole blood. The chain couples TRBV6-2 or TRBV6-3 to TRBJ2-1; 9 positions match TRBD2. CDR3 sequence (DNA): TGTGCCACCTCTAGCGGGAATGGTAATGAGCAGTTCTTC. Translated: CATSSGNGNEQFF.